Each of the 29 T cell receptor beta chains below was sequenced from the same sample in a study of cytomegalovirus exposure and HLA in healthy donors. Amplification used 60 Vbeta primers and 13 Jbeta primers. TCRdb's table, derived via immunoSEQ multiplex PCR, lists solely in-frame clones and lacks some. Of fewer than 200,000 clones in the sample, 75% are singletons; the top ten hold about 4.9%. Sequencing input: PBMCs. The receptors were gathered from a male donor in good health and CMV-seronegative.

The rearrangement uses TRBV7-8 and TRBJ2-2; TRBD2 might be the D (6 bases). Germline lookup yields CDR1 SGHVS and CDR2 FQNEAQ. CDR3 length equals 15 residues. V was clipped by 1 base and J by 5 bases, with 11 bases between them. CDR3 in amino acids: CASSLGRGWTGELFF. CDR3 in DNA: TGTGCCAGCAGCTTAGGGCGGGGTTGGACCGGGGAGCTGTTTTTT.

The chain uses TRBV30 and TRBJ2-1; 9 nucleotides agree with TRBD2. Per the germline V gene, CDR1 is GTSNPN and CDR2 is SVGIG (reference sequence). The CDR3 is made up of 15 amino acids. V shed 0 bases and J 3 bases; nucleotides not matched to a gene: 3. The CDR3 DNA reads TGTGCCTGGAGTGTACGACTAGCGGTCTACAATGAGCAGTTCTTC. This encodes CAWSVRLAVYNEQFF.

V and J are TRBV5-1 and TRBJ1-2, with D maybe TRBD1 (6 bases). The V and J ends lost 4 bases and 4 bases respectively, with 20 bases between them. There are 16 residues in the CDR3. CDR1 is SGHRS, CDR2 YFSETQ, per germline. DNA of the CDR3: TGCGCCAGCAGCCCCAACCTTCCACAGGGTGGCTATGGCTACACCTTC. It translates to CASSPNLPQGGYGYTF.

The chain couples TRBV19 to TRBJ1-1; D gene ambiguous. Trimming shortened V by 3 bases and J by 2 bases, and 7 bases separated the two germline ends. CDR3 length equals 13 residues. CDR1 and CDR2 from the germline V gene are LNHDA and SQIVND (reference sequence). The CDR3 DNA sequence: TGTGCCAGTAGTATGATGACTAACACTGAAGCTTTCTTT. Protein sequence: CASSMMTNTEAFF.

J is TRBJ1-1 and V is TRBV20-1; perhaps TRBD1 as D (6 bases). Germline assignment: CDR1 DFQATT and CDR2 SNEGSKA (reference sequence). Trimming shortened V by 5 bases and J by 5 bases, and 9 bases separated the two germline ends. The length of the CDR3 is 11 residues. CDR3 protein: CSAGGRTEAFF. The CDR3 DNA sequence: TGCAGTGCTGGGGGCCGTACTGAAGCTTTCTTT.

The chain has TRBV6-1 and TRBJ2-7; 11 nucleotides agree with TRBD2. The CDR3 runs 15 residues. Germline V gene sequence: CDR1 MNHNS, CDR2 SASEGT. V was pared by 3 bases and J by 3 bases, with 4 bases of the junction left unmatched. The CDR3 region is CASSDRLAGGYEQYF. DNA of the CDR3: TGTGCCAGCAGTGACAGGCTAGCGGGAGGCTACGAGCAGTACTTC.

The chain uses TRBV18 and TRBJ2-7; 10 positions agree with TRBD1. Germline CDR1 reads KGHSH; CDR2 reads LQKENI. Trimming cost V 4 bases and J 4 bases; bases outside gene matches: 7. CDR3 length equals 15 residues. The CDR3 bases are TGTGCCAGCTCACGACCGGGACAGGGGCATTACGAGCAGTACTTC. It encodes CASSRPGQGHYEQYF.

Here the CDR3 DNA reads TGCGCCAGCAGCCAAGGAGGTGGAGGAAACACCATATATTTT. Its protein is CASSQGGGGNTIYF. The rearrangement uses TRBV4-1 and TRBJ1-3; D is undetermined. The CDR3 totals 14 residues. V lost 1 base, J lost 4 bases, and 8 bases lay in between. Germline V gene lookup returns CDR1 MGHRA and CDR2 YSYEKL.

The gene calls are TRBV5-4 and TRBJ2-7; D might be TRBD2 (5 bases). Germline loops: CDR1 SGHNT, CDR2 YYREEE (reference sequence). V was trimmed by 4 bases and J by 3 bases, leaving 11 bases between them. The CDR3 covers 13 residues. CDR3 DNA: TGTGCCAGCAGCCCGGGCCGGGACTACGAGCAGTACTTC. Protein: CASSPGRDYEQYF.

V is TRBV19 and J is TRBJ1-1; the D gene is possibly TRBD1 (5 bases). Deletions cut 3 bases from V and 5 bases from J, with 19 bases between. This CDR3 is 16 amino acids long. Looked up from germline, CDR1 is LNHDA and CDR2 is SQIVND (reference sequence). CDR3 loop: CASSIFGLTSGTEAFF. As DNA, the CDR3 is TGTGCCAGTAGTATCTTCGGCCTCACCTCAGGGACTGAAGCTTTCTTT.

The rearrangement joins TRBV6-5 to TRBJ2-1; tentative D call: TRBD1 (5 bases). Trimming left V 8 bases short and J 5 bases short, with 13 bases between. The germline V gene encodes CDR1 MNHEY and CDR2 SVGAGI. The CDR3 is made up of 13 amino acids. Here the CDR3 DNA reads TGTGCCAGCGCAACGACAGAGGACAATGAGCAGTTCTTC. The encoded protein is CASATTEDNEQFF.

V usage is TRBV7-6 and J usage is TRBJ2-7; possible D gene TRBD2, 6 bases. The germline V gene has CDR1 SGHVS and CDR2 FNYEAQ. Between the trimmed V and J ends, which lost 3 bases and 3 bases, there was a span of 12 bases. This CDR3 has 14 amino acids. CDR3 sequence reads: CASSLYGGYYEQYF. CDR3 coding DNA: TGTGCCAGCAGCTTGTACGGGGGATACTACGAGCAGTACTTC.

The V and J genes are TRBV5-1 and TRBJ1-1, with D unclear. This CDR3 region has 14 residues. Trimming stripped 3 bases from V and 5 bases from J, with 14 bases between. The germline gives CDR1 SGHRS, CDR2 YFSETQ. Here the CDR3 DNA reads TGCGCCAGCAGCTCGAGACCCAGGCCGACTGAAGCTTTCTTT. Translating it yields CASSSRPRPTEAFF.

The rearrangement links TRBV13 to TRBJ2-2, with a tentative D call TRBD1 (5 bases). The CDR3 contains 15 residues. Trimming removed 5 bases from V and 0 bases from J, with 10 bases in between. Germline-derived CDR1 and CDR2 are PRHDT and FYEKMQ (reference sequence). Written as DNA, the CDR3 is TGTGCCAGCAGCCGAGACAGCGCGAACACCGGGGAGCTGTTTTTT. Amino acid sequence: CASSRDSANTGELFF.

The CDR3 region is CASSLGDRISYEQYF. DNA for the CDR3: TGTGCCAGCAGCTTGGGGGACAGGATCTCCTACGAGCAGTACTTC. The V call is TRBV5-4, the J call TRBJ2-7, with 8 positions matching TRBD1. Germline V lookup: CDR1 SGHNT, CDR2 YYREEE (reference sequence). The V segment lost 0 bases and the J segment 0 bases; nucleotides outside the gene matches: 2. The CDR3 spans 15 residues.

This clone was seen only a few times. J is TRBJ1-1 and V is TRBV6-1; 10 bases are a match to TRBD1. The CDR3 contains 14 residues. The ends lost 5 bases at V and 1 base at J; junction bases unmatched: 1. CDR1 is MNHNS, CDR2 SASEGT, per germline. CDR3 nucleotide sequence: TGTGCCAGCAGTAGACAGGGGGCGAACACTGAAGCTTTCTTT. It is translated as CASSRQGANTEAFF.

This chain links TRBV30 with TRBJ1-2, with 9 bases identical to TRBD1. Germline trimming cut 2 bases from V and 3 bases from J; bases unmatched to any gene: 4. The CDR3 is made up of 14 amino acids. Germline V gives CDR1 GTSNPN, CDR2 SVGIG (reference sequence). The CDR3 DNA is TGTGCCTGGAGTCTGGGGACAGGGCACTATGGCTACACCTTC. This encodes CAWSLGTGHYGYTF.

CDR3 coding DNA: TGTGCCAGTAGTATGTCATCGAACACTGAAGCTTTCTTT. It specifies CASSMSSNTEAFF. V gene TRBV19 combines with J gene TRBJ1-1; D unclear. There are 13 residues in the CDR3. V lost 3 bases and J lost 1, with 6 bases in between. CDR1 and CDR2 (germline): LNHDA, SQIVND (reference sequence).

The chain carries TRBV28 and TRBJ1-1, with D perhaps TRBD1 (6 bases). V was cut by 6 bases and J by 0 bases, with 11 bases left in between. The CDR3 covers 14 residues. The germline V gene encodes CDR1 MDHEN and CDR2 SYDVKM. The CDR3 is CASSPGQLNTEAFF. Here the CDR3 DNA reads TGTGCCAGCAGCCCTGGACAGCTGAACACTGAAGCTTTCTTT.

This chain links TRBV5-1 with TRBJ2-3, with 10 bases fitting TRBD2. This CDR3 contains 16 residues. Germline trimming cut 1 base from V and 4 bases from J; bases unmatched to any gene: 6. Germline-derived CDR1 and CDR2 are SGHRS and YFSETQ. The CDR3 DNA reads TGCGCCAGCAGCTTGACTAGCGGGATACCTGCAGATACGCAGTATTTT. Translated, it gives CASSLTSGIPADTQYF.

The chain uses TRBV18 and TRBJ2-5, with TRBD2 as a possible D gene (6 bases). Between the trimmed V and J ends, which lost 3 bases and 6 bases, there was a span of 17 bases. The CDR3 extends over 15 amino acids. CDR1 and CDR2 from the germline V gene are KGHSH and LQKENI. CDR3 nucleotides: TGTGCCAGCTCACCGCCTGGGGGGACCAAAAAGACCCAGTACTTC. Protein: CASSPPGGTKKTQYF.

V gene TRBV7-3 combines with J gene TRBJ2-3; 7 bases are a match to TRBD2. Germline CDR1 reads SGHTA; CDR2 reads FQGTGA. V lost 5 bases to trimming and J lost 5 bases; unmatched junction nucleotides: 13. The CDR3 extends over 16 amino acids. The CDR3 loop is CASSPGTNGRGDTQYF. The CDR3 DNA is TGTGCCAGCAGCCCCGGGACTAACGGGAGAGGAGATACGCAGTATTTT. The variable domain in full, completed from reference TRBV7-3 and TRBJ2-3, reads GAGVSQTPSNKVTEKGKYVELRCDPISGHTALYWYRQSLGQGPEFLIYFQGTGAADDSGLPNDRFFAVRPEGSVSTLKIQRTERGDSAVYLCASSPGTNGRGDTQYFGPGTRLTVL.

The chain has TRBV7-3 and TRBJ2-5; 7 bases line up with TRBD1. Germline V gene sequence: CDR1 SGHTA, CDR2 FQGTGA. V dropped 2 bases and J dropped 3; count of bases not matched to a gene: 9. There are 16 residues in the CDR3. The chain's CDR3 is CASSLSRTGTEETQYF. In nucleotides, the CDR3 is TGTGCCAGCAGCTTATCCCGAACCGGGACAGAAGAGACCCAGTACTTC.

A remark on this clone: One end of the junction varies from germline; a read error may be responsible. The rearrangement uses TRBV10-3 and TRBJ2-7; 8 bases line up with TRBD2. CDR1 is ENHRY, CDR2 SYGVKD, per germline. The CDR3 runs to 12 residues. This CDR3 is CAISENPGGTNF. In nucleotides, the CDR3 is TGTGCCATCAGTGAGAATCCGGGAGGGACGAACTTC.

The gene calls are TRBV10-3 and TRBJ2-2; no clear D gene. The ends were cut back, 6 bases at V and 6 bases at J, with 14 bases in the middle. Germline CDR1 ENHRY, CDR2 SYGVKD. This CDR3 contains 14 residues. The CDR3, as DNA: TGTGCCATCAGCACCCGACCCGAGGCCGGGGAGCTGTTTTTT. Its translation: CAISTRPEAGELFF.

J is TRBJ2-3 and V is TRBV2; D is perhaps TRBD2 (5 bases). The germline gives CDR1 SNHLY, CDR2 FYNNEI. V lost 4 bases and J lost 3, with 11 bases in between. The CDR3 contains 14 residues. In DNA form, the CDR3 reads TGTGCCAGCAGTGTTTTCCGGGGTACAGATACGCAGTATTTT. It translates to CASSVFRGTDTQYF.

This chain joins TRBV9 and TRBJ2-3; D gene unclear. CDR1 is SGDLS, CDR2 YYNGEE, per germline. The CDR3 loop spans 14 amino acids. Trimming took 5 bases from V and 0 from J, leaving 10 bases between them. The CDR3 DNA sequence: TGTGCCAGCAGTGTCTACGATAGCACAGATACGCAGTATTTT. This sequence encodes CASSVYDSTDTQYF.

The gene calls are TRBV18 and TRBJ2-3, with D uncertain. The CDR3 is 16 amino acids. The germline CDR1 and CDR2 sequences are KGHSH and LQKENI. Deletions cut 0 bases from V and 0 bases from J, with 10 bases between. CDR3 DNA sequence: TGTGCCAGCTCACCACCAAGGCAGGTTAGCACAGATACGCAGTATTTT. This gives the protein CASSPPRQVSTDTQYF.

The chain is built from TRBV19 and TRBJ2-6; D perhaps matches TRBD2 (6 bases). The ends were cut back, 6 bases at V and 1 base at J, with 10 bases in the middle. Germline CDR1 and CDR2: LNHDA and SQIVND (reference sequence). This CDR3 is 15 amino acids long. The DNA of the CDR3 is TGTGCCAGTAGCGGGAGCGCTTCTGGGGCCAACGTCCTGACTTTC. This sequence encodes CASSGSASGANVLTF.